This passage covers 26 T cell receptor beta chains from one sample sequenced in a study of T cells and Merkel cell carcinoma outcomes. Some clones are missing from TCRdb's copy, which holds only in-frame ones; the method was immunoSEQ multiplex PCR. This sample has under 25,000 clones, with around 80% found just once. The sequenced material came from tumor tissue from Merkel cell carcinoma. These receptors originate from a human donor with Merkel cell carcinoma.

The chain carries TRBV18 and TRBJ2-3; D not resolved. With 4 bases removed from V and 2 bases from J, the gap between germline ends came to 4 bases. The CDR3 consists of 12 residues. Per the germline V gene, CDR1 is KGHSH and CDR2 is LQKENI. CDR3 DNA sequence: TGTGCCAGCTCACTATACACAGATACGCAGTATTTT. It codes for CASSLYTDTQYF.

The DNA of the CDR3 is TGTGCCAGCAGCTTAGGGTCCCGAAACACCATATATTTT. Encoded protein: CASSLGSRNTIYF. The rearrangement links TRBV7-9 to TRBJ1-3; D remains unclear. Trimming removed 1 base at V and 5 bases at J, with 6 bases between. Germline CDR1 and CDR2: SEHNR and FQNEAQ (reference sequence). This CDR3 is 13 amino acids long.

The V gene is TRBV5-1, the J gene TRBJ2-7, with TRBD2 matching over 8 bases. Germline CDR1 is SGHRS and CDR2 is YFSETQ. V lost 3 bases and J lost 5; bases outside the gene matches: 10. The CDR3 length is 15 residues. CDR3 nucleotide sequence: TGCGCCAGCAGCTGGAGGAGGACTAGCAGCCACGAGCAGTACTTC. Its protein product is CASSWRRTSSHEQYF.

The CDR3 nucleotides are TGTGCCATCATGAGGGATACCCTTAACTATGGCTACACCTTC. It is translated as CAIMRDTLNYGYTF. This chain joins TRBV10-3 and TRBJ1-2; D call uncertain. The CDR3 is 14 amino acids. The V gene lost 7 bases and the J gene lost 1 base, with 13 bases spanning the gap. CDR1 ENHRY and CDR2 SYGVKD come from the germline V gene.

The chain employs TRBV6-5 and TRBJ1-1; possible D gene TRBD1, 6 bases. Germline CDR1 and CDR2: MNHEY and SVGAGI. V was trimmed by 10 bases and J by 6 bases, leaving 15 bases between them. CDR3 length: 12 residues. This CDR3 is CATEGGSAEAFF. The DNA of the CDR3 is TGTGCCACCGAGGGGGGTTCGGCTGAAGCTTTCTTT.

V gene TRBV9 combines with J gene TRBJ1-2, with 10 bases that match TRBD1. Trimming took 4 bases from V and 4 from J; bases not matched to a gene: 4. The CDR3 consists of 14 residues. Germline values: CDR1 SGDLS, CDR2 YYNGEE. Here the CDR3 reads CASSTWDRGYGYTF. The CDR3 DNA follows: TGTGCCAGCAGCACCTGGGACAGGGGCTATGGCTACACCTTC.

V gene TRBV7-9 combines with J gene TRBJ1-2; D gene uncertain. The V end was cut by 3 bases, the J end by 5 bases, with 4 bases between. Germline V CDR1 and CDR2: SEHNR, FQNEAQ (reference sequence). The CDR3 is 11 amino acids. The CDR3 spells CASSLLYGYTF. Here the CDR3 DNA reads TGTGCCAGCAGCTTGCTTTATGGCTACACCTTC.

Here the CDR3 DNA reads TGCGCCAGCAGTTGGGGACAGGGGGACCAGCCCCAGCATTTT. Protein product: CASSWGQGDQPQHF. The V and J genes are TRBV5-1 and TRBJ1-5, with 11 bases aligning to TRBD1. The CDR3 is 14 amino acids. Germline loops: CDR1 SGHRS, CDR2 YFSETQ. The J segment lost 7 bases and the V segment lost 5 bases, leaving 5 bases of the junction unmatched.

This clone was counted once. The V call is TRBV9, the J call TRBJ2-3; TRBD1 is a possible D gene (6 bases). Germline V gives CDR1 SGDLS, CDR2 YYNGEE. CDR3 length: 15 residues. Trimming cost V 3 bases and J 1 base, with 12 bases left between them. CDR3 sequence: CASSARGSGTDTQYF. The DNA of the CDR3 is TGTGCCAGCAGCGCCAGGGGTTCAGGCACAGATACGCAGTATTTT.

The chain carries TRBV7-2 and TRBJ2-2; D gene ambiguous. In germline, CDR1 is SGHTA, CDR2 FQGNSA. Trimming pared 3 bases from V and 3 bases from J, leaving 11 bases between. The CDR3 runs 15 residues. In DNA form, the CDR3 reads TGTGCCAGCAGCTTTAGGACCTCTTACACCGGGGAGCTGTTTTTT. It codes for CASSFRTSYTGELFF.

In this sample, this clone turned up a few times. This chain links TRBV11-2 with TRBJ2-5; D may match TRBD1 or TRBD2 (5 bases each). This CDR3 contains 15 residues. Deletions cut 8 bases from V and 5 bases from J, with 21 bases between. CDR1 is SGHAT, CDR2 FQNNGV, per germline. The CDR3 region is CASRPGLRGVETQYF. In DNA, the CDR3 is TGTGCCAGCCGCCCGGGGCTTCGAGGTGTTGAGACCCAGTACTTC.

This clone has only a few counts. The chain combines TRBV4-1 with TRBJ2-7; 7 bases agree with TRBD2. In germline, CDR1 is MGHRA, CDR2 YSYEKL. V trimming: 0 bases; J trimming: 0 bases; junction bases outside the gene matches: 5. The CDR3 is 16 amino acids. As DNA, the CDR3 is TGCGCCAGCAGCCAAGACTGGCCGGGGGGCTCCTACGAGCAGTACTTC. Residues: CASSQDWPGGSYEQYF.

This rearrangement joins TRBV7-3 to TRBJ2-7, with D tentatively TRBD2 (8 bases). The ends were cut back, 4 bases at V and 6 bases at J, with 13 bases in the middle. This CDR3 is built from 13 residues. CDR1 is SGHTA, CDR2 FQGTGA, per germline. CDR3 coding DNA: TGTGCCAGCAGCTACGGGAGGGGGCTCGAGCAGTACTTC. Translating it yields CASSYGRGLEQYF.

The rearrangement links TRBV2 to TRBJ2-3, with 11 bases lining up with TRBD2. Germline CDR1 is SNHLY and CDR2 is FYNNEI. The CDR3 is 14 residues long. V lost 9 bases to trimming and J lost 0 bases; unmatched junction nucleotides: 2. The CDR3 loop reads CARASGGSTDTQYF. The CDR3 bases are TGTGCCAGGGCTAGCGGGGGGAGCACAGATACGCAGTATTTT.

V gene TRBV30 combines with J gene TRBJ2-3, with D possibly being TRBD2 (6 bases). Germline V gene sequence: CDR1 GTSNPN, CDR2 SVGIG (reference sequence). The CDR3 is made up of 13 amino acids. Trimming cost V 4 bases and J 6 bases, with 14 bases left between them. The CDR3 here is CAWNSGGADTQYF. The CDR3 DNA sequence: TGTGCCTGGAACAGTGGAGGGGCGGATACGCAGTATTTT.

This clone is medium-sized (0.01 to 0.1%) by share. The chain has TRBV19 and TRBJ2-2, with 9 positions matching TRBD2. The CDR3 contains 14 residues. The V gene's germline CDR1 is LNHDA and CDR2 SQIVND (reference sequence). The V and J ends lost 8 bases and 1 base, in that order; junction bases with no gene match: 2. The CDR3 loop reads CASAGGENTGELFF. Here the CDR3 DNA reads TGTGCCAGTGCGGGGGGGGAGAACACCGGGGAGCTGTTTTTT.

This clone was observed a single time. V gene TRBV5-1 combines with J gene TRBJ2-1, with D possibly being TRBD2 (6 bases). Germline V gives CDR1 SGHRS, CDR2 YFSETQ. Trimming cost V 5 bases and J 6 bases, with 18 bases left between them. The CDR3 totals 15 residues. CDR3 residues: CASRGLPEPSNEQFF. The CDR3 DNA sequence: TGCGCCAGCAGGGGACTCCCAGAACCTTCCAATGAGCAGTTCTTC.

This clone was seen a single time. The junction shows a germline mismatch at one end, possibly a read error. The CDR3 nucleotides read TGCGCCAGCAGCCCCGATCACCTCCTTGGACTAGCGGGGGGGCTAGGAGATATGCAGTATTTT. Protein: CASSPDHLLGLAGGLGDMQYF. The V call is TRBV5-1, the J call TRBJ2-3, with TRBD2 matching over 15 bases. The germline gives CDR1 SGHRS, CDR2 YFSETQ. The CDR3 totals 21 residues.

The chain combines TRBV18 with TRBJ1-2, with no clear D. This CDR3 spans 13 amino acids. Germline V lookup: CDR1 KGHSH, CDR2 LQKENI. The ends were cut back, 3 bases at V and 4 bases at J, with 9 bases in the middle. The CDR3 region is CASSPDGTYGYTF. Here the CDR3 DNA reads TGTGCCAGCTCACCTGACGGAACCTATGGCTACACCTTC.

The chain joins TRBV25-1 to TRBJ1-5, with D perhaps matching TRBD1 (6 bases). Deletions cut 1 base from V and 3 bases from J, with 10 bases between. The CDR3 has 15 residues. Germline V CDR1 and CDR2: MGHDK, SYGVNS. The CDR3 region is CASSEFGQPNQPQHF. CDR3 nucleotides: TGTGCCAGCAGTGAATTTGGACAGCCCAATCAGCCCCAGCATTTT.

The chain joins TRBV4-1 to TRBJ2-1; D unresolved. V dropped 6 bases and J dropped 5 bases, with 17 bases sitting between them. CDR1 is MGHRA, CDR2 YSYEKL, per germline. This CDR3 comprises 15 residues. In DNA, the CDR3 is TGCGCCAGCAGTGACCGCGGTAATGTAAACAATGAGCAGTTCTTC. Protein: CASSDRGNVNNEQFF.

This chain links TRBV7-9 with TRBJ2-7, with no clear D. CDR3 size: 14 residues. Germline CDR1 SEHNR, CDR2 FQNEAQ (reference sequence). Trimming removed 3 bases from V and 5 bases from J, with 14 bases in between. The chain's CDR3 is CASSFTPRIDEQYF. The CDR3 DNA reads as TGTGCCAGCAGCTTCACTCCCAGGATCGACGAGCAGTACTTC. Looking up the rest from reference TRBV7-9 and TRBJ2-7 gives the full variable domain: DTGVSQNPRHKITKRGQNVTFRCDPISEHNRLYWYRQTLGQGPEFLTYFQNEAQLEKSRLLSDRFSAERPKGSFSTLEIQRTEQGDSAMYLCASSFTPRIDEQYFGPGTRLTVT.

This clone showed up just once. The rearrangement joins TRBV9 to TRBJ2-7; 10 bases fit TRBD1. Germline-derived CDR1 and CDR2 are SGDLS and YYNGEE. J gave up 5 bases and V 3 bases, and 5 bases lay outside the gene matches. This CDR3 comprises 14 residues. The CDR3 sequence is CASSAGQGFNEQYF. CDR3 bases: TGTGCCAGCAGCGCGGGACAGGGGTTCAACGAGCAGTACTTC. The entire variable domain, with the rest obtained from reference TRBV9 and TRBJ2-7, is as follows: DSGVTQTPKHLITATGQRVTLRCSPRSGDLSVYWYQQSLDQGLQFLIQYYNGEERAKGNILERFSAQQFPDLHSELNLSSLELGDSALYFCASSAGQGFNEQYFGPGTRLTVT.

This clone was detected only a few times. This chain joins TRBV2 and TRBJ2-7; D may be TRBD2 (6 bases). V dropped 2 bases and J dropped 3 bases, with 11 bases sitting between them. Germline V gene data show CDR1 as SNHLY and CDR2 as FYNNEI. The CDR3 length is 14 residues. DNA for the CDR3: TGTGCCAGCAGTGAACTGACTAGAGACTACGAGCAGTACTTC. Amino acids: CASSELTRDYEQYF.

The V call is TRBV15, the J call TRBJ2-7; 7 bases map to TRBD2. Unmatched junction bases numbered 4, after V lost 6 bases and J lost 2 bases. Germline-derived CDR1 and CDR2 are LNHNV and YYDKDF (reference sequence). The CDR3 is 13 amino acids. The DNA for the CDR3 is TGTGCCACCAGTGAGCGGGGTGCCTACGAGCAGTACTTC. This gives the protein CATSERGAYEQYF.

This clone was detected a few times. The chain links TRBV18 to TRBJ2-7; D may be TRBD1 or TRBD2 (7 bases each). CDR1 is KGHSH and CDR2 is LQKENI in the germline V gene. The CDR3 runs 13 residues. Trimming shortened V by 8 bases and J by 3 bases, and 14 bases separated the two germline ends. CDR3 bases: TGTGCCAGCGCAGCGGGACAGAGCTACGAGCAGTACTTC. Its translation: CASAAGQSYEQYF.